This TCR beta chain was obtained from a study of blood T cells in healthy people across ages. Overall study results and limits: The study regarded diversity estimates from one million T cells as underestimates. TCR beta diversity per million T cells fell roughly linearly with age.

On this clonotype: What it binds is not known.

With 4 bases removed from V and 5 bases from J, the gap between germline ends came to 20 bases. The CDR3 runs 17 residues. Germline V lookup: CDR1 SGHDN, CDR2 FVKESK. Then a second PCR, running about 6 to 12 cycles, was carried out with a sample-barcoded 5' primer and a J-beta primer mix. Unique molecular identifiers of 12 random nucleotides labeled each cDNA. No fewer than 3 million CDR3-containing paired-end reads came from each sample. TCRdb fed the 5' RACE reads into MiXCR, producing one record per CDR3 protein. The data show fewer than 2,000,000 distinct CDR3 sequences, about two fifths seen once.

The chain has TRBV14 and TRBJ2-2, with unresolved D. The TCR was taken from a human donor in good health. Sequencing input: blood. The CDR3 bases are TGTGCCAGCAGCCGAGATTACCTTAAACAGCTAACCGGGGAGCTGTTTTTT. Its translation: CASSRDYLKQLTGELFF. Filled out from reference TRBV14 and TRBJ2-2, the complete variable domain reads EAGVTQFPSHSVIEKGQTVTLRCDPISGHDNLYWYRRVMGKEIKFLLHFVKESKQDESGMPNNRFLAERTGGTYSTLKVQPAELEDSGVYFCASSRDYLKQLTGELFFGEGSRLTVL.